This T cell receptor (beta chain) was obtained from a study of blood T cell repertoires in COVID-19. Profiled with immunoSEQ multiplex PCR; TCRdb holds only in-frame clones, not every one. The repertoire consists of 150,000 or so clones, with over 75% occurring once and the leading ten covering roughly a tenth. Trimming cost V 2 bases and J 0 bases, with 19 bases left between them. Germline CDR1 SGHNT, CDR2 YENEEA. The CDR3 covers 18 residues. Sequencing used peripheral blood. The rearrangement uses TRBV11-3 and TRBJ1-1; no clear D gene. This TCR came from a human donor in a cohort sampled during active COVID-19. In nucleotides, the CDR3 is TGTGCCAGCAGCTTAACGGGAGGTCGCGCACGGATGAACACTGAAGCTTTCTTT. Translated: CASSLTGGRARMNTEAFF.